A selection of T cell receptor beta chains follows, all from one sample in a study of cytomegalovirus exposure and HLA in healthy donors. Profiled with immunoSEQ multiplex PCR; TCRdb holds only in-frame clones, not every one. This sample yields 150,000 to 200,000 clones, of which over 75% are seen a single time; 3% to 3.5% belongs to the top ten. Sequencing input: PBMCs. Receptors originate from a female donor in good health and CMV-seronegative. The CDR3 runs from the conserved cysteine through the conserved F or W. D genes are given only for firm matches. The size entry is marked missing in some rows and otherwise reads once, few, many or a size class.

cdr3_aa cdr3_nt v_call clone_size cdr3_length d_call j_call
CASSEEAGIAKNIQYF TGTGCCAGCAGTGAAGAGGCAGGAATAGCCAAAAACATTCAGTACTTC TRBV2 few 16 . TRBJ2-4
CSVDQGTEAFF TGCAGCGTTGATCAGGGAACTGAAGCTTTCTTT TRBV29-1 . 11 . TRBJ1-1
CASSPRGGTDEGRAFF TGTGCCAGCTCCCCCCGCGGAGGGACAGACGAAGGAAGGGCTTTCTTT TRBV18 few 16 TRBD1 TRBJ1-1
CASRVTGGAQYEQYF TGTGCCAGCAGAGTGACAGGGGGCGCACAGTACGAGCAGTACTTC TRBV5-5 . 15 TRBD1 TRBJ2-7
CASSYYSEETQYF TGTGCCAGCAGCTACTATTCCGAAGAGACCCAGTACTTC TRBV7-9 . 13 . TRBJ2-5
CASSPRTSGSYEQYF TGTGCCAGCAGTCCGAGGACTAGCGGATCCTACGAGCAGTACTTC TRBV27 . 15 TRBD2 TRBJ2-7
CASRDSVNEKLFF TGCGCCAGCAGGGACAGCGTTAATGAAAAACTGTTTTTT TRBV5-1 . 13 . TRBJ1-4
CASSLEDRVYEQYF TGTGCCAGCAGCTTAGAGGACAGGGTTTACGAGCAGTACTTC TRBV7-2 . 14 TRBD1 TRBJ2-7
CASSDPGTRNTEAFF TGCGCCAGCAGTGACCCCGGGACAAGGAACACTGAAGCTTTCTTT TRBV10-2 . 15 . TRBJ1-1
CASSYSGRGRETQYF TGTGCCAGCAGTTATAGCGGGAGAGGTCGTGAGACCCAGTACTTC TRBV11-2 once 15 TRBD2 TRBJ2-5
CASSYSLSAGTEAFF TGTGCCAGCAGTTACTCACTCTCTGCTGGCACTGAAGCTTTCTTT TRBV6-5 . 15 . TRBJ1-1
CASSGGWGLGYGYTF TGTGCCAGCAGCGGGGGATGGGGGCTGGGCTATGGCTACACCTTC TRBV9 . 15 . TRBJ1-2
CASSLEFNQPQHF TGTGCCAGCAGTTTGGAGTTCAATCAGCCCCAGCATTTT TRBV28 . 13 . TRBJ1-5
CSSSLMRGISNEKLFF TGTTCCAGCAGCTTAATGCGAGGGATTTCTAATGAAAAACTGTTTTTT TRBV7-9 . 16 . TRBJ1-4
CASSPRGGGSKYEQFF TGTGCCAGCAGCCCCCGGGGGGGCGGGAGTAAGTATGAGCAGTTCTTC TRBV9 . 16 TRBD2 TRBJ2-1
CASSQPNLAGGKETQYF TGCGCCAGCAGCCAACCAAATTTAGCGGGGGGAAAGGAGACCCAGTACTTC TRBV4-1 . 17 TRBD2 TRBJ2-5
CASSSSETGETDTQYF TGTGCCAGCAGCTCCTCCGAGACAGGGGAAACAGATACGCAGTATTTT TRBV13 . 16 TRBD1 TRBJ2-3
CASSEILGQADEKLFF TGTGCCAGCAGTGAAATCTTAGGACAGGCCGATGAAAAACTGTTTTTT TRBV6-1 few 16 TRBD1 TRBJ1-4
CASSVQGASTDTQYF TGCGCCAGCAGTGTACAGGGAGCAAGCACAGATACGCAGTATTTT TRBV5-1 . 15 . TRBJ2-3
CASNSGQEAFF TGTGCCAGTAACTCCGGACAGGAAGCTTTCTTT TRBV19 . 11 . TRBJ1-1
CASSPDRGQGARGEQYF TGTGCCAGCAGCCCAGATCGCGGGCAGGGGGCTCGAGGGGAGCAGTACTTC TRBV7-7 . 17 TRBD1 TRBJ2-7
CASSPSAQETQYF TGTGCCAGCAGCCCTAGCGCCCAAGAGACCCAGTACTTC TRBV5-6 . 13 . TRBJ2-5
CASTPTGDTDTQYF TGTGCCAGCACCCCGACAGGGGACACAGATACGCAGTATTTT TRBV21-1 few 14 . TRBJ2-3
CASWGQHNQPQHF TGTGCCAGCTGGGGACAGCATAATCAGCCCCAGCATTTT TRBV19 . 13 TRBD1 TRBJ1-5
CASSLRYRYSNQPQHF TGTGCCAGCAGTTTGAGGTATCGTTATAGCAATCAGCCCCAGCATTTT TRBV27 . 16 . TRBJ1-5
CASSPWAGQASVNYGYTF TGTGCCAGCAGCCCGTGGGCGGGACAGGCTTCGGTTAACTATGGCTACACCTTC TRBV5-4 . 18 TRBD1 TRBJ1-2
CASSLGQGASVEQYF TGTGCCAGCAGCCTAGGACAGGGGGCTTCAGTCGAGCAGTACTTC TRBV7-9 . 15 TRBD1 TRBJ2-7
CSVDRTGGLGYTF TGCAGCGTTGACAGGACAGGGGGCCTTGGCTACACCTTC TRBV29-1 . 13 TRBD1 TRBJ1-2
CASSLGLDYEQYF TGTGCCAGCAGTCTCGGACTCGACTACGAGCAGTACTTC TRBV2 . 13 . TRBJ2-7
CASSVTGTVNTEAFF TGTGCCAGTAGTGTCACCGGGACAGTGAACACTGAAGCTTTCTTT TRBV19 . 15 TRBD1 TRBJ1-1
CASSQGTFNTGELFF TGCGCCAGCAGCCAGGGGACATTTAACACCGGGGAGCTGTTTTTT TRBV4-3 . 15 . TRBJ2-2
CASSRDIGEQYF TGTGCCAGTAGTCGTGACATAGGCGAGCAGTACTTC TRBV19 . 12 . TRBJ2-7
CASRPQGSDGYTF TGTGCCAGCAGACCTCAGGGGTCGGATGGCTACACCTTC TRBV28 once 13 . TRBJ1-2
CASSEGGYDGEAFF TGCGCCAGCAGTGAAGGGGGATATGATGGTGAAGCTTTCTTT TRBV10-1 . 14 . TRBJ1-1
CASSIRQGGRKAFF TGTGCCAGTAGTATTAGACAGGGAGGTAGGAAGGCTTTCTTT TRBV19 . 14 TRBD1 TRBJ1-1
CAAGLSSTDTQYF TGTGCGGCGGGGCTCTCTAGCACAGATACGCAGTATTTT TRBV28 once 13 . TRBJ2-3
CASKQGIMDTEAFF TGTGCCAGCAAACAGGGGATTATGGACACTGAAGCTTTCTTT TRBV5-5 . 14 TRBD1 TRBJ1-1
CASGKDRHTNYGYTF TGTGCCAGCGGGAAGGACAGGCATACAAACTATGGCTACACCTTC TRBV2 few 15 TRBD1 TRBJ1-2
CASSVNGENYNEQFF TGTGCCAGCAGCGTTAACGGGGAAAACTACAATGAGCAGTTCTTC TRBV9 . 15 . TRBJ2-1
CASSFFGPGASNYGYTF TGTGCCAGCAGCTTCTTTGGCCCAGGGGCCTCTAACTATGGCTACACCTTC TRBV5-6 . 17 . TRBJ1-2
CASSSRDRVYEQYF TGTGCCAGCAGTTCAAGAGACAGGGTCTACGAGCAGTACTTC TRBV27 . 14 TRBD1 TRBJ2-7
CASSVAETSSYNEQFF TGTGCCAGCAGCGTAGCGGAGACTAGCTCCTACAATGAGCAGTTCTTC TRBV9 . 16 . TRBJ2-1
CASSESWNTEAFF TGTGCCAGCTCCGAGTCGTGGAACACTGAAGCTTTCTTT TRBV6-4 once 13 . TRBJ1-1
CASSVAGSGGQETQYF TGTGCCAGCAGCGTAGCGGGTAGCGGGGGTCAAGAGACCCAGTACTTC TRBV9 . 16 TRBD2 TRBJ2-5
CASTHGAGGGYEQYF TGTGCCAGCACCCACGGGGCGGGGGGTGGTTACGAGCAGTACTTC TRBV7-8 . 15 TRBD2 TRBJ2-7
CASSQDQSSSGANVLTF TGCGCCAGCAGCCAAGATCAGTCCTCCTCTGGGGCCAACGTCCTGACTTTC TRBV7-2 few 17 . TRBJ2-6
CASSQSTDYNSPLHF TGTGCCAGCAGCCAATCGACTGACTATAATTCACCCCTCCACTTT TRBV4-2 . 15 . TRBJ1-6
CASSLGLAGADTQYF TGCGCCAGCAGCCTGGGACTAGCGGGAGCAGATACGCAGTATTTT TRBV5-1 . 15 TRBD2 TRBJ2-3
CASSLGGGGNPDTQYF TGTGCCAGCAGCCTAGGGGGGGGCGGGAACCCAGATACGCAGTATTTT TRBV7-3 once 16 . TRBJ2-3
CASRSFGTVTDTQYF TGTGCCAGCAGGAGCTTCGGGACAGTCACAGATACGCAGTATTTT TRBV2 . 15 TRBD1 TRBJ2-3
CSVEETGWVSEQYF TGCAGCGTTGAAGAGACAGGGTGGGTATCCGAGCAGTACTTC TRBV29-1 once 14 TRBD1 TRBJ2-7
CASSEFAGDGYTF TGCGCCAGCAGTGAGTTTGCAGGGGATGGCTACACCTTC TRBV10-1 . 13 . TRBJ1-2
CASSLGTGQYGYTF TGTGCCAGCAGCTTGGGGACAGGGCAGTATGGCTACACCTTC TRBV7-2 . 14 TRBD1 TRBJ1-2
CASSGGGTGELRYF TGTGCCAGCAGCGGGGGCGGGACAGGGGAATTAAGATACTTC TRBV6-1 . 14 TRBD1 TRBJ2-7
CASSAGAVTPDTQYF TGTGCCAGTAGTGCGGGCGCCGTCACCCCAGATACGCAGTATTTT TRBV19 . 15 . TRBJ2-3
CATSRTSGPYEQYF TGTGCCACCAGCAGGACTAGCGGTCCCTACGAGCAGTACTTC TRBV15 . 14 TRBD2 TRBJ2-7
CASSFTGFETQYF TGTGCCAGCAGCTTTACAGGGTTTGAGACCCAGTACTTC TRBV7-2 . 13 . TRBJ2-5
CASMEGWDLNTGELFF TGTGCCAGTATGGAGGGTTGGGATTTAAACACCGGGGAGCTGTTTTTT TRBV19 . 16 . TRBJ2-2
CAATVPGGEKLFF TGTGCGGCAACAGTCCCGGGGGGAGAAAAACTGTTTTTT TRBV28 . 13 . TRBJ1-4
CASSAGPGTEETQYF TGCGCCAGCAGCGCCGGGCCTGGGACAGAGGAGACCCAGTACTTC TRBV5-1 . 15 TRBD1 TRBJ2-5